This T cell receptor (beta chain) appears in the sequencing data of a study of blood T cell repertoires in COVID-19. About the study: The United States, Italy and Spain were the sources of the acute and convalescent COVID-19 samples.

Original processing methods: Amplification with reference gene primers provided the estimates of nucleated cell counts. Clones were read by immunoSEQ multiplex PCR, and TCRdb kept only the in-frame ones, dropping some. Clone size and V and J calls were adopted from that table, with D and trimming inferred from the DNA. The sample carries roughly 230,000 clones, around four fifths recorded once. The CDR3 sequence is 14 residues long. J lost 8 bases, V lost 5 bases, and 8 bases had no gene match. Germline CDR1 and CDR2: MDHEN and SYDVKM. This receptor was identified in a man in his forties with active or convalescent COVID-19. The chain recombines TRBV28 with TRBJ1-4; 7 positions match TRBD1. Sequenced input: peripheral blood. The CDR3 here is CASSNRGVQEKLFF. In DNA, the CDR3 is TGTGCCAGCAGTAACAGGGGAGTTCAGGAAAAACTGTTTTTT.